This T cell receptor (beta chain) originates from a study of blood T cell repertoires in COVID-19. Turning to the study itself: Whether acute or convalescent, the COVID-19 samples came from the United States, Italy and Spain. Nucleic acid was either cDNA or gDNA, and it came from T cells, B-cell-depleted T cells, or PBMCs.

Germline CDR1 is KGHSH and CDR2 is LQKENI. The CDR3 contains 14 residues. V dropped 4 bases and J dropped 5; count of bases not matched to a gene: 4. Authors' analysis steps: For nucleated cells, counts were estimated from reference gene primer amplification. Assay: immunoSEQ multiplex PCR; the TCRdb copy retains only in-frame clones and omits some. Clone size and V and J calls were adopted from that table, with D and trimming inferred from the DNA. Of fewer than 100,000 clones listed, roughly nine tenths are singletons. The specimen was peripheral blood. The chain uses TRBV18 and TRBJ1-1; TRBD1 matches at 10 bases. The sequence was collected from an elderly man in a cohort sampled during active COVID-19. CDR3 residues: CASSQGQGVTEAFF. In DNA, the CDR3 is TGTGCCAGCTCACAAGGACAGGGGGTAACTGAAGCTTTCTTT.